This entry features one T cell receptor (beta chain) sequence. Germline loops: CDR1 SNHLY, CDR2 FYNNEI. The CDR3 spans 15 residues. The ends were cut back, 6 bases at V and 3 bases at J, with 18 bases in the middle. The protocol was immunoSEQ multiplex PCR, while the TCRdb copy is restricted to in-frame clones and leaves out a portion. Of over 200,000 clones listed, roughly nine tenths are singletons. The data stem from a study of blood T cell repertoires in COVID-19. The specimen sequenced was peripheral blood. This TCR was recovered from a woman aged 18-29 years who had recovered from COVID-19. The chain has TRBV2 and TRBJ2-7; D is uncertain. As DNA, the CDR3 is TGTGCCAGCAGCTCGACCCCGACAAAACTCTACGAGCAGTACTTC. Amino acid sequence: CASSSTPTKLYEQYF.